The 4 T cell receptor beta chains presented below share a single source sample, sequenced in a study of T-cell reconstitution after alpha-beta-depleted transplantation in children listed by TCRdb under 2016. Libraries were prepared through PCR. TCRdb records Illumina HiSeq 2500 as the sequencer. To normalize quantification of the TCRbeta repertoire, the TCR libraries were built with molecular barcoding that relied on unique molecular identifiers. In-frame beta chains were kept once TCRdb had trimmed the public reads at Q25 with fastp and called clones with MiXCR. Rows are unified per CDR3 protein, each entry keeping the most common DNA and genes. The sample table contains about 90,000 distinct CDR3 sequences; only one count was recorded for 6.5% to 8.5% of them. The ten biggest clones cover approximately 7% of the sample. Sequenced material: PBMCs from the stem cell graft donor, taken from the stem cell graft. The receptors originated from a human donor who donated a stem cell graft to a child with congenital amegakaryocytic thrombocytopenia.

J is TRBJ1-1 and V is TRBV24-1; D ambiguous. Germline values: CDR1 KGHDR, CDR2 SFDVKD. Trimming left V 2 bases short and J 8 bases short, with 8 bases between. The CDR3 contains 12 residues. The CDR3 DNA reads as TGTGCCACCAGTGATTCCGGGAAAGAAGCTTTCTTT. Its protein product is CATSDSGKEAFF.

This clonotype was observed at least ten times. The CDR3 DNA follows: TGCAGTGCTAAGGACAGGGGTTACGAGCAGTACTTC. This translates into CSAKDRGYEQYF. This sequence joins TRBV20-1 and TRBJ2-7; the match to TRBD1 covers 9 bases. V gave up 4 bases and J gave up 4 bases; unmatched junction bases: 2. This CDR3 is built from 12 residues. Germline assignment: CDR1 DFQATT and CDR2 SNEGSKA (reference sequence).

This clonotype was found many times. The chain links TRBV20-1 to TRBJ1-2; 8 bases line up with TRBD1. Germline CDR1 is DFQATT and CDR2 is SNEGSKA (reference sequence). CDR3 length equals 14 residues. V gave up 8 bases and J gave up 7 bases; unmatched junction bases: 15. The CDR3 DNA is TGCAGTTCGAATTATCAGGGGGCATATCGTGGCTACACCTTC. Encoded protein: CSSNYQGAYRGYTF.

There are many counts of this clonotype. This chain joins TRBV2 and TRBJ1-3; D is unresolved. Looked up from germline, CDR1 is SNHLY and CDR2 is FYNNEI. The CDR3 spans 15 residues. Trimming took 4 bases from V and 0 from J, leaving 10 bases between them. The CDR3 is CASSAQYLSGNTIYF. The CDR3 bases are TGTGCCAGCAGTGCACAATATCTCTCTGGAAACACCATATATTTT.